This TCR beta chain comes out of a study of vaccination effects on CD4 cells after COVID-19 (dated 2022 in TCRdb). The study in broad terms: Across the study, the median time from the second dose to post-vaccine sampling was 72 days (range 14 to 241). In both COVID-19 convalescent patients and infection-naive vaccine recipients, the study compared SARS-CoV-2 spike-specific CD4+ TCR repertoires from before mRNA vaccination with those from after it. A total of around eleven COVID-19 convalescent patients and a handful of SARS-CoV-2-naive healthy vaccine recipients were included in the full study. Cultures from other donors in the study were sequenced with the Oncomine TCR Beta short-read assay on an Illumina iSeq 100. The study at large found these results: The study was limited by a small number of convalescent patients, and early post-infection timepoints were lacking. Both infection-induced and vaccine-induced clones contracted markedly at late post-vaccination timepoints, which is consistent with waning T cell responses. In healthy vaccine recipients, vaccine-induced clones were almost all SARS-CoV-2 mono-reactive, with only 1 of 255 being cross-reactive with common cold coronaviruses.

To identify antigen-specific CD4+ T cell clonotypes by their expansion, the ViraFEST assay first stimulated PBMC with viral peptide pools and then applied TCR sequencing. After around 10 days of culture, CD4+ T cells were isolated with the EasySep CD4+ T cell isolation kit. Each participant got two doses of an mRNA SARS-CoV-2 vaccine, either BNT162b2 or mRNA-1273. None of the healthy vaccine recipients had a prior SARS-CoV-2 infection, which was confirmed by nucleocapsid antibody tests that came back negative both before and after vaccination. Approximately 2 million PBMC per well were cultured in IMDM with roughly 5% human AB serum, 9 to 10 IU/ml IL-2 and gentamicin, plus 10 ug/ml peptides. Half of the culture medium was replaced with fresh IL-2-containing medium on days 3 and 7. Unless noted otherwise, every peptide stimulation condition was grown in triplicate wells. Using Ficoll-Paque Plus gradient centrifugation, PBMC were separated from whole blood and then either used fresh or cryopreserved at -140C. The overlapping peptide pools covered the spike proteins of SARS-CoV-2 and of the common cold coronaviruses HCoV-NL63, HCoV-OC43 and HCoV-229E. The QIAamp micro DNA kit was used to extract genomic DNA from the cultured CD4+ T cells.

Library creation used the immunoSEQ multiplex PCR assay. DNA from the cultured and isolated CD4+ T cells underwent TCR beta CDR3 sequencing. In the authors' own workflow: Non-productive TCR sequences were discarded, and reads were trimmed to the CDR3 region, with only CDR3s of 7 or more amino acids retained. The MANAFEST web app was used to identify antigen-specific clonotypes by comparing expansion in peptide wells with expansion in reference cultures. To count as positive, a clone had to show expansion at FDR<0.05 compared with the reference and with all other wells, an odds ratio above 5, and a frequency above 0.1% in two replicate wells. Cross-reactive clonotypes were defined as significantly expanded in SARS-CoV-2 spike wells and in at least one common cold coronavirus spike condition. CDR3 similarity was assessed by Levenshtein distance with the stringdist R package, and unrooted trees were built with ape in R 3.6.1. TCRdb limited this immuneACCESS table to in-frame rearrangements with V and J called. A share of clones is missing; checked studies link under half to unresolved V genes, and the rest is unexplained. That table gives V, J and clone size, and the DNA gave D and trimming. The sample table records about 59,000 clones; about 78% of these occur just once. The ten largest make up 1.5% to 2% of the sample.

Sequences SGHAT (CDR1) and FQNNGV (CDR2) are obtained from the germline V gene. Counted from cysteine to phenylalanine, this CDR3 has 16 amino acids. Only CDR3 DNA remains: 48 bases, in frame from the first base. V loses 5 bases of germline sequence and J loses 10 bases, and the interval between the two ends is 21 bases. Turning to this clone: Its target antigen remains unknown. No base quality values were provided; no much bigger clone lies one nucleotide off.

Recombination linked TRBV11-2 to TRBJ1-6; the D gene is possibly TRBD1, with 6 bases matching. The sample in question was CD4+ T cells from PBMCs cultured with HCoV-OC43 spike peptides, obtained after COVID-19 vaccination. This specimen's cell subset or site label, per the study, means: HCoV-OC43 spike overlapping peptide pool stimulation. This TCR was sampled from a human donor who received a COVID-19 vaccine. The CDR3: CASSLSGGSGVSPLHF. The nucleotides are TGTGCCAGCAGCCTGTCCGGGGGCTCGGGAGTCTCACCCCTCCACTTT.